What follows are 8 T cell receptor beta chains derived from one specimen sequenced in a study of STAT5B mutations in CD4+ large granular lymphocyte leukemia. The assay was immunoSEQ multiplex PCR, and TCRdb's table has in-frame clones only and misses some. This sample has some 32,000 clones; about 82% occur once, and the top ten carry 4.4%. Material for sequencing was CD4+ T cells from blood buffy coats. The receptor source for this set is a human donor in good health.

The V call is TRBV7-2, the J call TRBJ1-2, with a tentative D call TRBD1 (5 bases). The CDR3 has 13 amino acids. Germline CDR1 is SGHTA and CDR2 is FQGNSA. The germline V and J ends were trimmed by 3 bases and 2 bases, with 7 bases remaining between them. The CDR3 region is CASSFRGNYGYTF. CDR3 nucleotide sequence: TGTGCCAGCAGCTTTCGGGGGAACTATGGCTACACCTTC. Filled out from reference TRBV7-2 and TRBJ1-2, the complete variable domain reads GAGVSQSPSNKVTEKGKDVELRCDPISGHTALYWYRQSLGQGLEFLIYFQGNSAPDKSGLPSDRFSAERTGGSVSTLTIQRTQQEDSAVYLCASSFRGNYGYTFGSGTRLTVV.

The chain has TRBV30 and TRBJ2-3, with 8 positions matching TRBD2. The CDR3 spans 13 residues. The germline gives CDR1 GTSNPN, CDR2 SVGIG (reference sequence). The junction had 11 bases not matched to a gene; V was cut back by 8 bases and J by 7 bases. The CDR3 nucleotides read TGTGCCGCGGGACGGGAGGGCCTAAATACGCAGTATTTT. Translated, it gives CAAGREGLNTQYF.

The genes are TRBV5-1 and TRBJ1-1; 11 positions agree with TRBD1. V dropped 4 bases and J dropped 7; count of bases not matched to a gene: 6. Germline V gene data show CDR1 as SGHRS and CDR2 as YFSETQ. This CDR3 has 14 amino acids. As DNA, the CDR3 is TGCGCCAGCAGCCAGGACAGGGGGCGCGGTGAAGCTTTCTTT. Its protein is CASSQDRGRGEAFF.

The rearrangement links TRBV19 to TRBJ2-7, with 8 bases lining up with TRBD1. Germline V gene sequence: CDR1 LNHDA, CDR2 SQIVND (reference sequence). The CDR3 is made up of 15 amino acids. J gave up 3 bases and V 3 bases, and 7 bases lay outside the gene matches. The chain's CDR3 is CASSIETGVGYEQYF. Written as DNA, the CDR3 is TGTGCCAGTAGTATCGAGACAGGGGTCGGCTACGAGCAGTACTTC.

CDR3 in DNA: TGTGCCAGCTCACCACCGGTAGCGGGAGGGCCCAATGAGCAGTTCTTC. It encodes CASSPPVAGGPNEQFF. V usage is TRBV18 and J usage is TRBJ2-1; 11 positions agree with TRBD2. V shed 0 bases and J 6 bases; nucleotides not matched to a gene: 4. From germline, CDR1 is KGHSH and CDR2 LQKENI. CDR3 length equals 16 residues.

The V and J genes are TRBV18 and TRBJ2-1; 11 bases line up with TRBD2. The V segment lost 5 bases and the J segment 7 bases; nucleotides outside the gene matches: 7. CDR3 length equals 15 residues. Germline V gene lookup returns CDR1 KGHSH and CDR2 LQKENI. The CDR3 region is CASSVPGLAENEQFF. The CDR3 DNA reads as TGTGCCAGCTCAGTCCCGGGACTAGCGGAAAATGAGCAGTTCTTC.

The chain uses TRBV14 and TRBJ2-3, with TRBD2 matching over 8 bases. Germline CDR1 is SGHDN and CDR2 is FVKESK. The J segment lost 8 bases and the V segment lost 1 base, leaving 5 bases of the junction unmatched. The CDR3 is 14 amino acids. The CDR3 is CASSQAGGAGTQYF. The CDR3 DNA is TGTGCCAGCAGCCAAGCCGGGGGGGCTGGTACGCAGTATTTT.

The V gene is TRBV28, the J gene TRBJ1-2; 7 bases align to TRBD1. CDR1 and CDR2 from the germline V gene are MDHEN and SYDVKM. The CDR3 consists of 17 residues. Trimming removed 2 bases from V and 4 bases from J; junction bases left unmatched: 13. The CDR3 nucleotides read TGTGCCAGCAGTTTACCGGTCGTTGACAGGGCCGGCTATGGCTACACCTTC. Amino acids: CASSLPVVDRAGYGYTF.